These 21 T cell receptor beta chains share one sample of origin, sequenced in a study of OX40 agonist ivuxolimab in advanced cancers. To prepare the library, the immunoSEQ multiplex PCR assay was applied. TCRdb's version of the immuneACCESS table is confined to in-frame rearrangements and falls short of the full clone set. An unresolved V gene accounts for under half of the shortfall where checked; the remainder is of unknown origin. Present in this sample are 65,000 to 85,000 clones, approximately 89% of which were seen just once. The ten largest clones represent 2% to 2.5% of the sample. This specimen consisted of CD4+ or CD8+ T cells sorted from blood, obtained in a trial of the OX40 agonist ivuxolimab. The receptors originated from an adult with an advanced solid tumor such as melanoma, head and neck, liver or kidney cancer.

The V call is TRBV19, the J call TRBJ2-4, with TRBD1 matching 7 bases. This CDR3 region has 17 residues. CDR1 is LNHDA, CDR2 SQIVND, per germline (reference sequence). Trimming removed 5 bases from V and 3 bases from J; junction bases left unmatched: 13. The CDR3 region is CASSLPMGNRGKNIQYF. The CDR3 coding sequence is TGTGCCAGTAGTCTACCGATGGGAAACAGGGGCAAAAACATTCAGTACTTC.

The chain has TRBV19 and TRBJ1-5; 7 bases are shared with TRBD1. The CDR3 sequence is 16 residues long. V trimming: 2 bases; J trimming: 5 bases; junction bases outside the gene matches: 9. From germline, CDR1 is LNHDA and CDR2 SQIVND (reference sequence). CDR3 loop: CASSIKGLTGYQPQHF. CDR3 in DNA: TGTGCCAGTAGTATAAAGGGACTGACAGGGTATCAGCCCCAGCATTTT.

This clone occurred a few times. The chain uses TRBV7-2 and TRBJ2-2; D is possibly TRBD2 (7 bases). The CDR3 spans 17 residues. Trimming shortened V by 5 bases and J by 4 bases, and 20 bases separated the two germline ends. Germline loops: CDR1 SGHTA, CDR2 FQGNSA. This CDR3 reads CASSRGGRGAGTGELFF. The CDR3 region has the DNA TGTGCCAGCAGCCGCGGGGGTAGGGGGGCCGGCACCGGGGAGCTGTTTTTT. Filled out from reference TRBV7-2 and TRBJ2-2, the complete variable domain reads GAGVSQSPSNKVTEKGKDVELRCDPISGHTALYWYRQSLGQGLEFLIYFQGNSAPDKSGLPSDRFSAERTGGSVSTLTIQRTQQEDSAVYLCASSRGGRGAGTGELFFGEGSRLTVL.

The chain employs TRBV7-9 and TRBJ2-7, with D uncertain. In germline, CDR1 is SEHNR, CDR2 FQNEAQ (reference sequence). Trimming pared 2 bases from V and 4 bases from J, leaving 6 bases between. The CDR3 consists of 12 residues. Here the CDR3 DNA reads TGTGCCAGCAGCTTATCCAGTTACGAGCAGTACTTC. This codes for CASSLSSYEQYF.

The chain has TRBV28 and TRBJ2-7; TRBD2 aligns across 9 bases. Germline-derived CDR1 and CDR2 are MDHEN and SYDVKM. This CDR3 is 14 amino acids long. V was pared by 6 bases and J by 2 bases, with 5 bases of the junction left unmatched. The CDR3 loop is CASRTPSGTYEQYF. The CDR3 coding sequence is TGTGCCAGCAGAACTCCTAGCGGGACCTACGAGCAGTACTTC.

The chain is built from TRBV10-3 and TRBJ2-1, with D perhaps TRBD2 (6 bases). The V and J ends lost 7 bases and 9 bases respectively, with 19 bases between them. Germline loops: CDR1 ENHRY, CDR2 SYGVKD. The CDR3 spans 14 residues. CDR3 sequence reads: CAINQQQGGTEQFF. The CDR3 nucleotides read TGTGCCATCAACCAACAACAAGGAGGGACTGAGCAGTTCTTC.

This sequence joins TRBV4-1 and TRBJ1-6; perhaps TRBD1 as D (5 bases). V lost 2 bases, J lost 7 bases, and 6 bases lay in between. Germline-derived CDR1 and CDR2 are MGHRA and YSYEKL. The CDR3 loop spans 13 amino acids. The CDR3 region is CASSQPGNSPLHF. CDR3 coding DNA: TGCGCCAGCAGCCAACCAGGGAATTCACCCCTCCACTTT.

The chain employs TRBV5-4 and TRBJ2-7; 8 nucleotides match TRBD2. The CDR3 spans 14 residues. The V and J ends lost 4 bases and 2 bases, in that order; junction bases with no gene match: 5. CDR1 SGHNT and CDR2 YYREEE come from the germline V gene (reference sequence). CDR3 loop: CASSRGGTPYEQYF. The CDR3 bases are TGTGCCAGCAGCCGGGGGGGTACCCCCTACGAGCAGTACTTC.

This clone was seen more than once but under ten times. The chain combines TRBV7-3 with TRBJ2-3; D is ambiguous. V was shortened by 1 base and J by 5 bases, with 7 bases between the two germline ends. The CDR3 contains 13 residues. CDR1 is SGHTA, CDR2 FQGTGA, per germline. CDR3: CASSLNGIDTQYF. CDR3 in DNA: TGTGCCAGCAGCTTAAATGGTATAGATACGCAGTATTTT.

This sequence joins TRBV7-9 and TRBJ2-2; D is uncertain. Trimming took 6 bases from V and 0 from J, leaving 14 bases between them. The CDR3 loop spans 16 amino acids. Germline V lookup: CDR1 SEHNR, CDR2 FQNEAQ (reference sequence). Here the CDR3 reads CASRGNRRSNTGELFF. DNA of the CDR3: TGTGCCAGCAGGGGTAACAGACGGTCGAACACCGGGGAGCTGTTTTTT.

This clone appeared a single time. CDR3 sequence reads: CASSPTGPGNTIYF. The CDR3 region has the DNA TGTGCCAGCAGTCCGACAGGGCCAGGAAACACCATATATTTT. The chain couples TRBV6-1 to TRBJ1-3; 7 nucleotides line up with TRBD1. The CDR3 is made up of 14 amino acids. The germline V gene encodes CDR1 MNHNS and CDR2 SASEGT. The V and J ends lost 5 bases and 4 bases, in that order; junction bases with no gene match: 5.

The chain links TRBV28 to TRBJ2-7; D gene ambiguous. This CDR3 comprises 12 residues. Trimming removed 5 bases at V and 3 bases at J, with 8 bases between. Germline CDR1 is MDHEN and CDR2 is SYDVKM. The CDR3 sequence: CASSPQSYEQYF. The DNA of the CDR3 is TGTGCCAGCAGTCCACAGAGCTACGAGCAGTACTTC. Variable domain in full (rest from reference TRBV28 and TRBJ2-7): DVKVTQSSRYLVKRTGEKVFLECVQDMDHENMFWYRQDPGLGLRLIYFSYDVKMKEKGDIPEGYSVSREKKERFSLILESASTNQTSMYLCASSPQSYEQYFGPGTRLTVT.

V usage is TRBV6-1 and J usage is TRBJ2-5; D gene unclear. There are 11 residues in the CDR3. With 10 bases removed from V and 0 bases from J, the gap between germline ends came to 6 bases. Germline V gives CDR1 MNHNS, CDR2 SASEGT. The CDR3 nucleotides are TGTGCCACGCGGAACCAAGAGACCCAGTACTTC. Amino acid sequence: CATRNQETQYF.

The rearrangement uses TRBV6-5 and TRBJ2-7, with D unclear. Looked up from germline, CDR1 is MNHEY and CDR2 is SVGAGI. This CDR3 has 12 residues. The V end was cut by 6 bases, the J end by 2 bases, with 8 bases between. The CDR3 region has the DNA TGTGCCAGCAGAAGAGACACCTACGAGCAGTACTTC. Residues: CASRRDTYEQYF.

The genes are TRBV5-1 and TRBJ2-7; 9 bases agree with TRBD2. In germline, CDR1 is SGHRS, CDR2 YFSETQ. J lost 7 bases, V lost 0 bases, and 8 bases had no gene match. CDR3 length: 15 amino acids. The CDR3, as DNA: TGCGCCAGCAGCTTGGTAGCGGGAGCGCCGGCGGAGCAGTACTTC. It yields the protein CASSLVAGAPAEQYF.

The chain combines TRBV19 with TRBJ2-1, with D tentatively TRBD1 or TRBD2 (7 bases each). Germline CDR1 LNHDA, CDR2 SQIVND (reference sequence). The CDR3 totals 10 residues. V lost 8 bases, J lost 15 bases, and 14 bases lay in between. CDR3 in amino acids: CASGRGHLFF. As DNA, the CDR3 is TGTGCCAGTGGGAGGGGGCACCTGTTCTTC.

The genes are TRBV7-2 and TRBJ1-5; 7 bases match TRBD1. This CDR3 contains 15 residues. The germline V gene has CDR1 SGHTA and CDR2 FQGNSA. Trimming took 5 bases from V and 1 from J; bases not matched to a gene: 5. The CDR3 sequence: CASSIQGGSNQPQHF. The CDR3 DNA reads as TGTGCCAGCAGCATTCAGGGGGGAAGCAATCAGCCCCAGCATTTT. The entire variable domain, with the rest obtained from reference TRBV7-2 and TRBJ1-5, is as follows: GAGVSQSPSNKVTEKGKDVELRCDPISGHTALYWYRQSLGQGLEFLIYFQGNSAPDKSGLPSDRFSAERTGGSVSTLTIQRTQQEDSAVYLCASSIQGGSNQPQHFGDGTRLSIL.

This clone has a handful of counts. The V gene is TRBV10-3, the J gene TRBJ2-1; 7 bases agree with TRBD2. Trimming cost V 3 bases and J 7 bases; bases outside gene matches: 12. Germline values: CDR1 ENHRY, CDR2 SYGVKD. The CDR3 loop spans 16 amino acids. The CDR3 reads CAISDPGTGGGNEQFF. The CDR3 nucleotides read TGTGCCATCAGTGACCCCGGGACTGGGGGAGGGAATGAGCAGTTCTTC.

The rearrangement joins TRBV4-1 to TRBJ2-3, with 12 bases fitting TRBD2. CDR1 and CDR2 from the germline V gene are MGHRA and YSYEKL. The junction had 6 bases not matched to a gene; V was cut back by 2 bases and J by 0 bases. CDR3 size: 18 residues. The CDR3 DNA sequence: TGCGCCAGCAGCCAAACTAGCGGGGGGTTTACTAGCACAGATACGCAGTATTTT. It translates to CASSQTSGGFTSTDTQYF.

The gene calls are TRBV9 and TRBJ1-2; unclear D gene. Per germline, CDR1 SGDLS and CDR2 YYNGEE. The CDR3 is made up of 13 amino acids. V shed 1 base and J shed 6 bases, with 10 bases lying between them. This CDR3 reads CASSVSPGDGYTF. The CDR3, as DNA: TGTGCCAGCAGCGTATCCCCCGGGGATGGCTACACCTTC.

The DNA for the CDR3 is TGCGCCAGCAGCCAAGCCAGCTATCAGCCCCAGCATTTT. Its translation is CASSQASYQPQHF. The rearrangement links TRBV4-1 to TRBJ1-5; D gene uncertain. The V end was cut by 1 base, the J end by 5 bases, with 6 bases between. The CDR3 has 13 residues. Germline loops: CDR1 MGHRA, CDR2 YSYEKL.